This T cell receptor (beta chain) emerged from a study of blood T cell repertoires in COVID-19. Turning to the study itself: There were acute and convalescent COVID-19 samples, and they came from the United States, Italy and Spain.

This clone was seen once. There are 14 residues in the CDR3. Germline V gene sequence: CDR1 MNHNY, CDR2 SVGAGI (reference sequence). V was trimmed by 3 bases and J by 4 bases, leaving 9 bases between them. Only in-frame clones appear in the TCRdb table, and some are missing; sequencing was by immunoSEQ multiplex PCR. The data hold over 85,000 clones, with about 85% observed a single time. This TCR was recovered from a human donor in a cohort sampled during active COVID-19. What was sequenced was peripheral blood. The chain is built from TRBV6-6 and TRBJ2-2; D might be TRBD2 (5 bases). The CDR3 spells CASSYRAGTGELFF. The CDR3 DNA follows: TGTGCCAGCAGTTATAGGGCGGGCACCGGGGAGCTGTTTTTT.